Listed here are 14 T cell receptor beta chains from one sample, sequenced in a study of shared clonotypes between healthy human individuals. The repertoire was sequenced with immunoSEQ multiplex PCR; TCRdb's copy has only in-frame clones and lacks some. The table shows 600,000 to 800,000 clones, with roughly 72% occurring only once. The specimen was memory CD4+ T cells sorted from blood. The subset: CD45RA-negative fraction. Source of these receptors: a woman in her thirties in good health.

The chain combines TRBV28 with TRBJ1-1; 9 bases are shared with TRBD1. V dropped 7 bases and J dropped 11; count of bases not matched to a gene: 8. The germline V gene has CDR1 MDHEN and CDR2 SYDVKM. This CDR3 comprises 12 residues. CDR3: CASTEQGARAFF. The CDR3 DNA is TGTGCCAGCACCGAACAGGGGGCGCGTGCTTTCTTT.

The CDR3 bases are TGTGCCAGTAGTATTGCGGGGACACCAAGCTCCTACGAGCAGTACTTC. It is translated as CASSIAGTPSSYEQYF. V gene TRBV19 combines with J gene TRBJ2-7; D is tentatively TRBD1 or TRBD2 (6 bases each). CDR1 LNHDA and CDR2 SQIVND come from the germline V gene (reference sequence). V lost 3 bases to trimming and J lost 0 bases, with 15 bases between them. CDR3 length: 16 residues.

CDR3 nucleotide sequence: TGTGCCAGCCAAGGTATAGGGAGGAACTATGGCTACACCTTC. Translated: CASQGIGRNYGYTF. J is TRBJ1-2 and V is TRBV28, with D unresolved. This CDR3 spans 14 amino acids. The ends were cut back, 8 bases at V and 2 bases at J, with 15 bases in the middle. The germline gives CDR1 MDHEN, CDR2 SYDVKM.

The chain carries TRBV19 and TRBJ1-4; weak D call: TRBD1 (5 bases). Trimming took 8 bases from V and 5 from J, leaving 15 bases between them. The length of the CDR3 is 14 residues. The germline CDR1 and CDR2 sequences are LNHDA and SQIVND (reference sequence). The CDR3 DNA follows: TGTGCCAGTCAGACCCAGGGACTCAATGAAAAACTGTTTTTT. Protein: CASQTQGLNEKLFF.

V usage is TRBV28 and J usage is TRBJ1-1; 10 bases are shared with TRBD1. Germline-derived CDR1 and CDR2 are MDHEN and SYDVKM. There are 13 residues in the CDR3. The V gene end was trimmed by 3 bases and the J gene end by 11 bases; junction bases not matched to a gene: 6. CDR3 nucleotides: TGTGCCAGCAGTTTGGGACAGGGGTCTTCGGCTTTCTTT. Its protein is CASSLGQGSSAFF. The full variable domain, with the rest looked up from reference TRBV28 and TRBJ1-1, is DVKVTQSSRYLVKRTGEKVFLECVQDMDHENMFWYRQDPGLGLRLIYFSYDVKMKEKGDIPEGYSVSREKKERFSLILESASTNQTSMYLCASSLGQGSSAFFGQGTRLTVV.

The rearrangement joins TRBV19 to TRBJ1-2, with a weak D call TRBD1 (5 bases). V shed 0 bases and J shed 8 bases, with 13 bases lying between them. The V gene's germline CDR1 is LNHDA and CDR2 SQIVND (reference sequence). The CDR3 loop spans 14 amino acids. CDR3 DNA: TGTGCCAGTAGTATAGATCTGGGGCTTGGCGGCTACACCTTC. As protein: CASSIDLGLGGYTF.

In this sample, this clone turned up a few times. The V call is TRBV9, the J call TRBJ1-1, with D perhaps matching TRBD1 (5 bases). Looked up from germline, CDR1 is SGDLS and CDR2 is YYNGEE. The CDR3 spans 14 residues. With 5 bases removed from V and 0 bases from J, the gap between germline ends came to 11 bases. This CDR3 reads CASSAGTVNTEAFF. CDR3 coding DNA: TGTGCCAGCAGTGCGGGGACGGTGAACACTGAAGCTTTCTTT.

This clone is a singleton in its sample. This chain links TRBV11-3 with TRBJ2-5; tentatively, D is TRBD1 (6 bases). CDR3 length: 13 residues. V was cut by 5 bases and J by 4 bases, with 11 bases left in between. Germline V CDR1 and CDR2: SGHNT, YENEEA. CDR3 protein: CASSLGGSETQYF. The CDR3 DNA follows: TGTGCCAGCAGCCTAGGGGGTTCAGAGACCCAGTACTTC.

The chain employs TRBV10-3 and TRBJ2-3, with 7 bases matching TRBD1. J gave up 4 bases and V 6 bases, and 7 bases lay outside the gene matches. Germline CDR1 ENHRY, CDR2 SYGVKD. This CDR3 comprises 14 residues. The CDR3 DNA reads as TGTGCCATCAGCGAAGGTACAGGGGCAGATACGCAGTATTTT. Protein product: CAISEGTGADTQYF.

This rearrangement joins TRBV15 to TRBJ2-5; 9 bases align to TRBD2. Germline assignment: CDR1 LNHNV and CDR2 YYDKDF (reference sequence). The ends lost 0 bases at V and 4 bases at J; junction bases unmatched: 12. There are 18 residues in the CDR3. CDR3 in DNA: TGTGCCACCAGCAGAGACCTGCCTGGCGGGAGGGCAGGAGAGACCCAGTACTTC. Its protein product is CATSRDLPGGRAGETQYF.

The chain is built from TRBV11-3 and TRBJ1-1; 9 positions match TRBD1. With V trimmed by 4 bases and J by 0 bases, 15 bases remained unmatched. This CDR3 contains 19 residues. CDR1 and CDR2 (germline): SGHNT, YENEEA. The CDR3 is CASSSKNRDRAPMNTEAFF. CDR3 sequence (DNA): TGTGCCAGCAGCTCCAAAAACCGGGACAGGGCACCCATGAACACTGAAGCTTTCTTT.

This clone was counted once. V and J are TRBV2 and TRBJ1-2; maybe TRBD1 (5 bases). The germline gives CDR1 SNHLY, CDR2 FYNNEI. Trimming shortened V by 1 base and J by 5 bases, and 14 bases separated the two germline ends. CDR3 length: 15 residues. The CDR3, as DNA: TGTGCCAGCAGTGAAGGTGTCGGCAGGGATTATGGCTACACCTTC. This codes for CASSEGVGRDYGYTF.

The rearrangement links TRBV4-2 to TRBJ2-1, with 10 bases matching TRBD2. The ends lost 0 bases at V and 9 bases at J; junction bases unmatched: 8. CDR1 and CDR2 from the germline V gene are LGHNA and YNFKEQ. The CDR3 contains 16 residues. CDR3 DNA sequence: TGTGCCAGCAGCCAAGATCCCAGCGGGAGGGCCAGTGAGCAGTTCTTC. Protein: CASSQDPSGRASEQFF.

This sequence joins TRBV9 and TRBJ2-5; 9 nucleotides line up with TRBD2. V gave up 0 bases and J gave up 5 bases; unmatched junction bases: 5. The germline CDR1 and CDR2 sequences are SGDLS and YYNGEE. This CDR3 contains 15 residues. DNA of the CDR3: TGTGCCAGCAGCGTAGCGGGGACTAGCCCCGAGACCCAGTACTTC. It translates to CASSVAGTSPETQYF.